The 29 T cell receptor beta chains reported below all come from one sample, sequenced in a study of blood T cell repertoires in COVID-19. TCRdb's table, derived via immunoSEQ multiplex PCR, lists solely in-frame clones and lacks some. Of about 380,000 clones in the sample, roughly 90% were seen once. The material sequenced was peripheral blood. Every receptor here comes from a man between 35 and 55 years old with acute or convalescent COVID-19.

This clone has ten or more counts. The chain uses TRBV6-5 and TRBJ1-1, with TRBD1 identical over 8 bases. Unmatched junction bases numbered 5, after V lost 1 base and J lost 4 bases. The CDR3 has 15 amino acids. Germline values: CDR1 MNHEY, CDR2 SVGAGI. CDR3 loop: CASSYLDRGGTEAFF. Written as DNA, the CDR3 is TGTGCCAGCAGTTACTTAGACAGGGGTGGCACTGAAGCTTTCTTT.

The chain carries TRBV2 and TRBJ2-3; maybe TRBD1 (5 bases). CDR1 and CDR2 (germline): SNHLY, FYNNEI. The CDR3 has 16 amino acids. The V end was cut by 5 bases, the J end by 2 bases, with 17 bases between. CDR3 sequence: CASSTTGDSYTDTQYF. The CDR3 nucleotides are TGTGCCAGCAGTACCACAGGAGACTCCTACACAGATACGCAGTATTTT.

The chain carries TRBV10-3 and TRBJ2-2; 10 nucleotides line up with TRBD1. The CDR3 is 17 residues long. Germline CDR1 and CDR2: ENHRY and SYGVKD. Trimming took 0 bases from V and 5 from J; bases not matched to a gene: 6. CDR3 residues: CAISESATGGDTGELFF. The CDR3 DNA sequence: TGTGCCATCAGTGAGTCTGCGACAGGGGGCGATACCGGGGAGCTGTTTTTT.

This clone was detected once. The chain carries TRBV6-6 and TRBJ2-1; TRBD1 is a possible D gene (5 bases). This CDR3 spans 13 amino acids. V was clipped by 4 bases and J by 8 bases, with 12 bases between them. CDR1 and CDR2 from the germline V gene are MNHNY and SVGAGI (reference sequence). The CDR3 DNA sequence: TGTGCCAGCAGTTTAGGGCAGGGTGATGAGCAGTTCTTC. Amino acid sequence: CASSLGQGDEQFF.

Of note for this clone: Other DNA sequences of this sample code for an identical CDR3. The chain uses TRBV9 and TRBJ1-6; tentative D call: TRBD1 (6 bases). The germline CDR1 and CDR2 sequences are SGDLS and YYNGEE. The V end was cut by 0 bases, the J end by 10 bases, with 8 bases between. CDR3 length equals 13 residues. CDR3 sequence reads: CASSVETGSPLHF. The CDR3 region has the DNA TGTGCCAGCAGCGTAGAAACAGGGTCACCCCTCCACTTT. The variable domain in full, completed from reference TRBV9 and TRBJ1-6, reads DSGVTQTPKHLITATGQRVTLRCSPRSGDLSVYWYQQSLDQGLQFLIQYYNGEERAKGNILERFSAQQFPDLHSELNLSSLELGDSALYFCASSVETGSPLHFGNGTRLTVT.

The V call is TRBV18, the J call TRBJ2-1; 8 bases line up with TRBD1. The junction had 19 bases not matched to a gene; V was cut back by 3 bases and J by 12 bases. Germline V lookup: CDR1 KGHSH, CDR2 LQKENI. CDR3 length: 17 amino acids. CDR3 sequence reads: CASSPLAQVSTDRGQFF. The CDR3 nucleotides read TGTGCCAGCTCACCCCTTGCTCAAGTCAGCACAGACAGGGGGCAGTTCTTC.

V and J are TRBV9 and TRBJ2-7; 7 bases line up with TRBD2. The CDR3 has 15 residues. CDR1 and CDR2 (germline): SGDLS, YYNGEE. J was trimmed by 4 bases and V by 3 bases; bases with no gene match: 10. For the CDR3, the DNA is TGTGCCAGCAGCGCTGATGGACTAGGGACTTACGAGCAGTACTTC. Protein product: CASSADGLGTYEQYF.

The V gene is TRBV13, the J gene TRBJ1-6, with TRBD1 matching 9 bases. V lost 3 bases to trimming and J lost 10 bases; unmatched junction nucleotides: 16. Looked up from germline, CDR1 is PRHDT and CDR2 is FYEKMQ (reference sequence). This CDR3 has 18 residues. CDR3 in amino acids: CASSLGNPQGARGSPLHF. The DNA for the CDR3 is TGTGCCAGCAGCTTGGGAAACCCACAGGGGGCGCGGGGATCACCCCTCCACTTT.

The rearrangement links TRBV30 to TRBJ1-6; the D gene is possibly TRBD1 (5 bases). Looked up from germline, CDR1 is GTSNPN and CDR2 is SVGIG (reference sequence). This CDR3 spans 17 amino acids. The V gene lost 0 bases and the J gene lost 4 bases, with 16 bases spanning the gap. CDR3 amino acids: CAWSVARGGFYNSPLHF. The CDR3 nucleotides are TGTGCCTGGAGTGTAGCCCGGGGGGGGTTTTATAATTCACCCCTCCACTTT.

V gene TRBV7-6 combines with J gene TRBJ1-2; TRBD1 might be the D (5 bases). The CDR3 totals 18 residues. V dropped 1 base and J dropped 1 base, with 19 bases sitting between them. Germline V CDR1 and CDR2: SGHVS, FNYEAQ. The CDR3 loop is CASSLEVGADKYNYGYTF. For the CDR3, the DNA is TGTGCCAGCAGCTTAGAAGTTGGTGCGGACAAGTATAACTATGGCTACACCTTC. The whole variable domain, filled in from reference TRBV7-6 and TRBJ1-2, reads GAGVSQSPRYKVTKRGQDVALRCDPISGHVSLYWYRQALGQGPEFLTYFNYEAQQDKSGLPNDRFSAERPEGSISTLTIQRTEQRDSAMYRCASSLEVGADKYNYGYTFGSGTRLTVV.

V gene TRBV4-3 combines with J gene TRBJ2-1; 9 bases are shared with TRBD1. The trim removed 4 bases at V and 0 bases at J, leaving 1 base unmatched. Looked up from germline, CDR1 is LGHNA and CDR2 is YSLEER. The CDR3 covers 15 residues. The CDR3 is CASSLTGGSYNEQFF. CDR3 bases: TGCGCCAGCAGCCTGACAGGGGGCTCCTACAATGAGCAGTTCTTC.

CDR3 protein: CARSDRGNTEAFF. The CDR3 DNA sequence: TGTGCCAGGTCGGACAGGGGGAACACTGAAGCTTTCTTT. The V call is TRBV19, the J call TRBJ1-1; 9 bases agree with TRBD1. The CDR3 has 13 residues. Germline V gene lookup returns CDR1 LNHDA and CDR2 SQIVND (reference sequence). Trimming took 9 bases from V and 1 from J; bases not matched to a gene: 3.

The chain is built from TRBV30 and TRBJ1-1, with D possibly matching TRBD1 (6 bases). CDR3 size: 14 residues. The ends were cut back, 0 bases at V and 7 bases at J, with 15 bases in the middle. Germline V gene sequence: CDR1 GTSNPN, CDR2 SVGIG (reference sequence). CDR3 nucleotides: TGTGCCTGGAGTGTTTGGGGGCAGGGATTTGAAGCTTTCTTT. Translating gives CAWSVWGQGFEAFF.

The V gene is TRBV9, the J gene TRBJ2-3; D is perhaps TRBD1 (6 bases). The length of the CDR3 is 16 residues. CDR1 is SGDLS, CDR2 YYNGEE, per germline. The V end was cut by 4 bases, the J end by 1 base, with 16 bases between. The CDR3 DNA reads as TGTGCCAGCAGCCCAGGTTCGACAGGACGCACAGATACGCAGTATTTT. Protein sequence: CASSPGSTGRTDTQYF.

This sequence joins TRBV9 and TRBJ1-6; weak D call: TRBD1 (6 bases). With 2 bases removed from V and 7 bases from J, the gap between germline ends came to 10 bases. This CDR3 contains 14 residues. Germline V lookup: CDR1 SGDLS, CDR2 YYNGEE. As DNA, the CDR3 is TGTGCCAGCAGCGTTACAGGGTACAATTCACCCCTCCACTTT. Translating gives CASSVTGYNSPLHF.

The CDR3 here is CASSLRTSGYNEQFF. CDR3 nucleotides: TGTGCCAGCAGCTTGAGGACTAGCGGCTACAATGAGCAGTTCTTC. The chain recombines TRBV5-4 with TRBJ2-1, with 10 bases lining up with TRBD2. Germline V gives CDR1 SGHNT, CDR2 YYREEE (reference sequence). The V and J ends lost 1 base and 3 bases, in that order; junction bases with no gene match: 1. The CDR3 length is 15 residues.

The chain uses TRBV5-6 and TRBJ1-1; 7 bases align to TRBD1. Germline V gene sequence: CDR1 SGHDT, CDR2 YYEEEE. The V segment lost 0 bases and the J segment 1 base; nucleotides outside the gene matches: 0. The CDR3 covers 14 residues. CDR3 residues: CASSLDRGNTEAFF. The CDR3 DNA is TGTGCCAGCAGCTTGGACAGGGGGAACACTGAAGCTTTCTTT.

The genes are TRBV21-1 and TRBJ1-1; the table's D gene call, TRBD1, was not cross checked with the DNA. TRBV21-1 represents a pseudogene. The CDR3 has 15 residues. The CDR3 nucleotides are TGTGCCAGCAGCAAAACGAGACAGCAAGTTACTGAAGCTTTCTTT. Protein sequence: CASSKTRQQVTEAFF.

The V call is TRBV7-9, the J call TRBJ2-1; 7 bases match TRBD2. J gave up 4 bases and V 1 base, and 10 bases lay outside the gene matches. Germline lookup yields CDR1 SEHNR and CDR2 FQNEAQ (reference sequence). The CDR3 is made up of 17 amino acids. CDR3 loop: CASSLGASGTRYNEQFF. Written as DNA, the CDR3 is TGTGCCAGCAGCTTAGGGGCCAGCGGGACGAGGTACAATGAGCAGTTCTTC.

This clone was seen a handful of times. The V and J genes are TRBV24-1 and TRBJ1-5; 10 positions agree with TRBD1. The CDR3 covers 16 residues. Per germline, CDR1 KGHDR and CDR2 SFDVKD. The V and J ends lost 3 bases and 6 bases, in that order; junction bases with no gene match: 7. The CDR3 here is CATSDRGDRGGQPQHF. CDR3 DNA sequence: TGTGCCACCAGTGATCGAGGGGACAGGGGCGGTCAGCCCCAGCATTTT.

Details on this clone: At one boundary the junction diverges from the germline segment, which might be a read error. The rearrangement links TRBV7-3 to TRBJ2-5, with TRBD2 matching over 9 bases. Germline V lookup: CDR1 SGHTA, CDR2 FQGTGA. The CDR3 has 13 residues. The CDR3 reads CASSLTPGLATDF. The CDR3, as DNA: TGTGCCAGCAGCTTAACCCCCGGACTAGCGACGGACTTC.

The rearrangement uses TRBV6-1 and TRBJ1-2; D remains unclear. Germline CDR1 and CDR2: MNHNS and SASEGT. The V and J ends lost 6 bases and 7 bases respectively, with 12 bases between them. The CDR3 spans 12 residues. CDR3 nucleotide sequence: TGTGCCAGCAGACCTCCAGAGGGTGGCTACACCTTC. Translated, it gives CASRPPEGGYTF.

The V and J genes are TRBV30 and TRBJ1-6; D perhaps matches TRBD1 (5 bases). This CDR3 is built from 14 residues. V was pared by 0 bases and J by 9 bases, with 12 bases between. CDR1 GTSNPN and CDR2 SVGIG come from the germline V gene (reference sequence). The CDR3 bases are TGTGCCTGGAGTGTTGACAGATCGGCTTCACCCCTCCACTTT. Its protein product is CAWSVDRSASPLHF.

The chain employs TRBV6-1 and TRBJ2-2; weak D call: TRBD1 (5 bases). The V gene's germline CDR1 is MNHNS and CDR2 SASEGT. With 0 bases removed from V and 5 bases from J, the gap between germline ends came to 10 bases. The CDR3 loop spans 15 amino acids. The CDR3 DNA reads TGTGCCAGCAGTGAAGCGGGGCTGAATACCGGGGAGCTGTTTTTT. It yields the protein CASSEAGLNTGELFF.

The chain recombines TRBV19 with TRBJ2-1; D unclear. The CDR3 consists of 11 residues. V lost 4 bases and J lost 12, with 10 bases in between. Germline CDR1 is LNHDA and CDR2 is SQIVND (reference sequence). CDR3 residues: CASSTPNGQFF. The CDR3 bases are TGTGCCAGTAGTACACCGAACGGGCAGTTCTTC.

The chain joins TRBV6-5 to TRBJ1-6; 9 bases align to TRBD1. Trimming removed 6 bases from V and 8 bases from J; junction bases left unmatched: 5. The CDR3 runs to 14 residues. Germline CDR1 is MNHEY and CDR2 is SVGAGI. The CDR3 reads CASRLGTGYSPLHF. In nucleotides, the CDR3 is TGTGCCAGCAGGCTCGGGACAGGGTATTCACCCCTCCACTTT.

The rearrangement joins TRBV4-2 to TRBJ2-7, with D tentatively TRBD1 (5 bases). CDR3 length: 17 amino acids. V was trimmed by 1 base and J by 4 bases, leaving 20 bases between them. Germline CDR1 and CDR2: LGHNA and YNFKEQ. Here the CDR3 DNA reads TGTGCCAGCAGCCAAGTGAGGTTCGCACATGGGGCTTACGAGCAGTACTTC. As protein: CASSQVRFAHGAYEQYF.

In this sample, this clone turned up once. The V and J genes are TRBV15 and TRBJ1-3; D unclear. Germline V lookup: CDR1 LNHNV, CDR2 YYDKDF (reference sequence). The V end lost 0 bases, the J end lost 4 bases, and 16 bases lay between the germline ends. This CDR3 is built from 17 residues. CDR3 region: CATSRDVGRLSGNTIYF. The CDR3 region has the DNA TGTGCCACCAGCAGAGATGTAGGCAGGCTGTCCGGAAACACCATATATTTT.

The chain couples TRBV11-2 to TRBJ1-4; D is unresolved. The germline V gene encodes CDR1 SGHAT and CDR2 FQNNGV. This CDR3 comprises 14 residues. Trimming left V 1 base short and J 3 bases short, with 6 bases between. For the CDR3, the DNA is TGTGCCAGCAGCTTAGGCCCAGCTAATGAAAAACTGTTTTTT. It translates to CASSLGPANEKLFF. Looking up the rest from reference TRBV11-2 and TRBJ1-4 gives the full variable domain: EAGVAQSPRYKIIEKRQSVAFWCNPISGHATLYWYQQILGQGPKLLIQFQNNGVVDDSQLPKDRFSAERLKGVDSTLKIQPAKLEDSAVYLCASSLGPANEKLFFGSGTQLSVL.